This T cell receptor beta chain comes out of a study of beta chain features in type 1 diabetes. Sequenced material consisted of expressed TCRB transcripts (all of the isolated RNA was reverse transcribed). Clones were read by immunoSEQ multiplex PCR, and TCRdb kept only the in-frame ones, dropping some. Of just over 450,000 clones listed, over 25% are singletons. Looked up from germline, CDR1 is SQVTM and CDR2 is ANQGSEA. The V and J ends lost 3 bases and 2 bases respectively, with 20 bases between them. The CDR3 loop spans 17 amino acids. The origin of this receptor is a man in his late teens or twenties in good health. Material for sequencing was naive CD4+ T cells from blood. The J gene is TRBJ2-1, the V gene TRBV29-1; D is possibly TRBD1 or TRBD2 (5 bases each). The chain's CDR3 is CSVEKDSLIRAYNEQFF. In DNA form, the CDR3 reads TGCAGCGTTGAGAAGGACTCCCTCATCAGGGCCTACAATGAGCAGTTCTTC.